The 5 T cell receptor beta chains below all came from one sample that was sequenced in a study of cytomegalovirus exposure and HLA in healthy donors. Use of 60 Vbeta and 13 Jbeta primers characterized the PCR. TCRdb's copy holds only in-frame clones and misses some; the assay was immunoSEQ multiplex PCR. The sample has under 90,000 clones; around 78% are singletons. Sample: PBMCs. These TCRs come from a man aged 40-49 years in good health and CMV-seronegative.

The chain couples TRBV4-2 to TRBJ2-1; D gene uncertain. The CDR3 runs 13 residues. V was trimmed by 3 bases and J by 3 bases, leaving 6 bases between them. The V gene's germline CDR1 is LGHNA and CDR2 YNFKEQ. CDR3 coding DNA: TGTGCCAGCAGCCAGACTTACTACAATGAGCAGTTCTTC. It translates to CASSQTYYNEQFF.

The V and J genes are TRBV27 and TRBJ2-7; 8 nucleotides line up with TRBD2. This CDR3 contains 18 residues. V dropped 2 bases and J dropped 3; count of bases not matched to a gene: 15. CDR1 is MNHEY, CDR2 SMNVEV, per germline (reference sequence). The CDR3 DNA sequence: TGTGCCAGCAGTTTAGCCGGGACTAGGGCCCGTCTTAACTACGAGCAGTACTTC. Its translation is CASSLAGTRARLNYEQYF.

This clone was detected a few times. This chain joins TRBV19 and TRBJ1-1, with 11 bases matching TRBD1. Per the germline V gene, CDR1 is LNHDA and CDR2 is SQIVND (reference sequence). Trimming removed 8 bases from V and 4 bases from J; junction bases left unmatched: 12. This CDR3 is 16 amino acids long. DNA of the CDR3: TGTGCCAGTTTTGAAGGGGACAGGGGGGGAGGCACTGAAGCTTTCTTT. This codes for CASFEGDRGGGTEAFF.

The chain uses TRBV11-2 and TRBJ2-5, with TRBD1 matching 8 bases. The CDR3 is 12 residues long. Trimming cost V 5 bases and J 14 bases; bases outside gene matches: 10. Looked up from germline, CDR1 is SGHAT and CDR2 is FQNNGV. In DNA, the CDR3 is TGTGCCAGCAGCCGACAGGGGACAACGGGTTACTTC. It encodes CASSRQGTTGYF.

The genes are TRBV7-2 and TRBJ2-7; weak D call: TRBD1 (5 bases). This CDR3 comprises 14 residues. The V gene's germline CDR1 is SGHTA and CDR2 FQGNSA. V dropped 3 bases and J dropped 2 bases, with 11 bases sitting between them. CDR3 nucleotides: TGTGCCAGCAGCTTCCAGGGTAGCACCTACGAGCAGTACTTC. The encoded protein is CASSFQGSTYEQYF.